This T cell receptor (beta chain) was profiled in a study of response to subunit inactivated influenza vaccine. Concerning this clonotype itself: Its antigen remains unidentified.

Overall study findings and caveats: Seasonal influenza vaccination, on each occasion, was suggested by the authors to recruit few new T cells.

TCRdb re-derived calls from the RT-PCR reads in MiXCR, one entry per CDR3 protein. Of 550,000 to 800,000 distinct CDR3 sequences detected, approximately 13% appear once; the ten largest clones hold around 7.3%. The CDR3 covers 16 residues. Germline CDR1 reads SGHTA; CDR2 reads FQGTGA. With 1 base removed from V and 9 bases from J, the gap between germline ends came to 19 bases. The TCR comes from a man between 50 and 59 years old who received an inactivated influenza vaccine. The chain recombines TRBV7-3 with TRBJ2-1; D is perhaps TRBD1 (6 bases). The starting material was PBMCs from blood, obtained about 14 days before vaccination. CDR3 nucleotide sequence: TGTGCCAGCAGCTTAATTTCACAGGGAAAGGTGGGTGAGCAGTTCTTC. It encodes CASSLISQGKVGEQFF.